Presented here are 20 T cell receptor beta chains from one specimen sequenced in a study of beta chain features in type 1 diabetes. Reverse transcription of all isolated RNA meant that expressed TCRB transcripts were sequenced. The assay was immunoSEQ multiplex PCR, and TCRdb's table has in-frame clones only and misses some. Here the sample spans around 150,000 clones, 6.9% being singletons. Sequenced sample: central memory CD4+ T cells from blood. The source of these receptors is a woman aged 30 to 39 in good health.

J is TRBJ1-1 and V is TRBV7-2; 7 bases match TRBD1. The CDR3 spans 12 residues. The junction had 4 bases not matched to a gene; V was cut back by 5 bases and J by 7 bases. Looked up from germline, CDR1 is SGHTA and CDR2 is FQGNSA. CDR3 protein: CASSPRQGEAFF. CDR3 DNA sequence: TGTGCCAGCAGCCCGCGACAGGGTGAAGCTTTCTTT.

This clone was counted between two and nine times. The chain links TRBV28 to TRBJ1-4; D uncertain. The CDR3 runs 14 residues. Germline CDR1 is MDHEN and CDR2 is SYDVKM. Trimming took off 8 bases at V and 7 bases at J, with 17 bases between the two ends. The chain's CDR3 is CASGLGYRVEKLFF. Here the CDR3 DNA reads TGTGCCAGCGGGTTAGGTTATCGGGTTGAAAAACTGTTTTTT. Drawing the rest from reference TRBV28 and TRBJ1-4, the complete variable domain is DVKVTQSSRYLVKRTGEKVFLECVQDMDHENMFWYRQDPGLGLRLIYFSYDVKMKEKGDIPEGYSVSREKKERFSLILESASTNQTSMYLCASGLGYRVEKLFFGSGTQLSVL.

CDR3 DNA sequence: TGTGCCAGCAGCAGTGGACAGGTTAAGAACACTGAAGCTTTCTTT. Protein sequence: CASSSGQVKNTEAFF. This chain connects TRBV5-5 to TRBJ1-1; 7 bases map to TRBD1. Germline loops: CDR1 SGHKS, CDR2 YYEKEE (reference sequence). This CDR3 spans 15 amino acids. V gave up 4 bases and J gave up 1 base; unmatched junction bases: 7.

This clone was detected a few times. The gene calls are TRBV19 and TRBJ2-2; TRBD2 matches at 9 bases. Germline V gene sequence: CDR1 LNHDA, CDR2 SQIVND (reference sequence). Trimming at V came to 6 bases and at J to 3 bases, leaving 8 bases not matched to a gene. The CDR3 runs 16 residues. In DNA form, the CDR3 reads TGTGCCAGTAGATCGGCGGGAGGGGTATACACCGGGGAGCTGTTTTTT. Encoded protein: CASRSAGGVYTGELFF.

This clone was recorded many times. The CDR3 nucleotides read TGTGCCAGTATGACAAGAGCGGGTAAAGAGACCCAGTACTTC. Amino acid sequence: CASMTRAGKETQYF. J is TRBJ2-5 and V is TRBV6-6; possibly TRBD2 for D (6 bases). V was shortened by 9 bases and J by 3 bases, with 17 bases between the two germline ends. Germline V CDR1 and CDR2: MNHNY, SVGAGI (reference sequence). The CDR3 loop spans 14 amino acids.

This chain connects TRBV6-6 to TRBJ2-7; no reliable D call. V was shortened by 0 bases and J by 0 bases, with 9 bases between the two germline ends. This CDR3 has 15 residues. Per germline, CDR1 MNHNY and CDR2 SVGAGI (reference sequence). The CDR3, as DNA: TGTGCCAGCAGTTACTCGACCAGCGCCTCCTACGAGCAGTACTTC. Translation: CASSYSTSASYEQYF.

This clone has just a few counts. V and J are TRBV18 and TRBJ2-1, with D tentatively TRBD1 (6 bases). Germline loops: CDR1 KGHSH, CDR2 LQKENI. Trimming took off 3 bases at V and 4 bases at J, with 13 bases between the two ends. The CDR3 consists of 15 residues. In nucleotides, the CDR3 is TGTGCCAGCTCACCCCGCCCAGGGGAATACAATGAGCAGTTCTTC. It codes for CASSPRPGEYNEQFF.

In its sample, this clone was seen a few times. The chain combines TRBV9 with TRBJ2-1; D might be TRBD2 (7 bases). The CDR3 is 15 amino acids. V was trimmed by 0 bases and J by 8 bases, leaving 15 bases between them. Germline values: CDR1 SGDLS, CDR2 YYNGEE. CDR3 sequence reads: CASSVAEGGVDEQFF. CDR3 nucleotide sequence: TGTGCCAGCAGCGTAGCAGAGGGGGGGGTCGATGAGCAGTTCTTC.

The chain joins TRBV11-2 to TRBJ2-7; D is perhaps TRBD1 (6 bases). Germline V gene lookup returns CDR1 SGHAT and CDR2 FQNNGV. The V gene lost 5 bases and the J gene lost 0 bases, with 17 bases spanning the gap. This CDR3 contains 16 residues. CDR3 region: CASSGRTEISSYEQYF. DNA for the CDR3: TGTGCCAGCAGCGGACGGACAGAGATAAGCTCCTACGAGCAGTACTTC.

This clone has a handful of counts. The chain uses TRBV9 and TRBJ2-3; the D is unclear. CDR1 and CDR2 (germline): SGDLS, YYNGEE. Trimming stripped 2 bases from V and 2 bases from J, with 12 bases between. This CDR3 comprises 15 residues. The CDR3 loop is CASSVQAGLTDTQYF. The CDR3, as DNA: TGTGCCAGCAGCGTCCAAGCCGGTCTCACAGATACGCAGTATTTT.

This chain's CDR3 is CASSWIQDNEKLFF. The CDR3 coding sequence is TGTGCCAGCAGCTGGATTCAGGATAATGAAAAACTGTTTTTT. V and J are TRBV7-2 and TRBJ1-4; D is undetermined. The germline gives CDR1 SGHTA, CDR2 FQGNSA. The CDR3 has 14 amino acids. V lost 4 bases and J lost 4, with 10 bases in between.

The chain recombines TRBV4-3 with TRBJ2-2; 10 bases agree with TRBD1. The CDR3 spans 16 residues. The V segment lost 3 bases and the J segment 3 bases; nucleotides outside the gene matches: 4. CDR1 LGHNA and CDR2 YSLEER come from the germline V gene. In nucleotides, the CDR3 is TGCGCCAGCAGCCATACCGGGACAGGGGACACCGGGGAGCTGTTTTTT. Residues: CASSHTGTGDTGELFF.

This clone was observed a handful of times. This chain links TRBV2 with TRBJ2-5, with D possibly matching TRBD2 (5 bases). This CDR3 has 15 residues. V was trimmed by 0 bases and J by 7 bases, leaving 15 bases between them. Germline CDR1 SNHLY, CDR2 FYNNEI. The CDR3 sequence: CASSEALGLLGTQYF. The DNA of the CDR3 is TGTGCCAGCAGTGAAGCTCTCGGACTCTTGGGGACCCAGTACTTC.

V and J are TRBV25-1 and TRBJ2-7; 12 bases fit TRBD2. CDR3 length equals 17 residues. Trimming cost V 10 bases and J 1 base; bases outside gene matches: 14. Looked up from germline, CDR1 is MGHDK and CDR2 is SYGVNS. The CDR3 here is CATIVRWGLAGSYEQYF. CDR3 DNA sequence: TGTGCCACCATCGTTCGGTGGGGACTAGCGGGTTCCTACGAGCAGTACTTC.

The CDR3 spells CSVERTGEAFF. CDR3 coding DNA: TGCAGCGTTGAGAGGACAGGTGAAGCTTTCTTT. The V and J genes are TRBV29-1 and TRBJ1-1, with 7 bases that match TRBD1. Germline loops: CDR1 SQVTM, CDR2 ANQGSEA. Germline trimming cut 3 bases from V and 7 bases from J; bases unmatched to any gene: 2. CDR3 size: 11 residues.

The rearrangement joins TRBV7-2 to TRBJ2-7, with TRBD1 identical over 7 bases. CDR3 length: 13 residues. The V gene's germline CDR1 is SGHTA and CDR2 FQGNSA. The V segment lost 4 bases and the J segment 3 bases; nucleotides outside the gene matches: 3. The CDR3, as DNA: TGTGCCAGCAGCTCGGGACAGCTCTACGAGCAGTACTTC. Translating it yields CASSSGQLYEQYF. Variable domain in full (rest from reference TRBV7-2 and TRBJ2-7): GAGVSQSPSNKVTEKGKDVELRCDPISGHTALYWYRQSLGQGLEFLIYFQGNSAPDKSGLPSDRFSAERTGGSVSTLTIQRTQQEDSAVYLCASSSGQLYEQYFGPGTRLTVT.

Comment on this clone: Other DNA sequences of this sample code for an identical CDR3. This rearrangement joins TRBV5-1 to TRBJ1-5, with 7 bases that match TRBD1. Per the germline V gene, CDR1 is SGHRS and CDR2 is YFSETQ. The CDR3 runs 14 residues. With 4 bases clipped from V and 7 bases from J, the junction kept 8 bases outside the gene matches. In DNA, the CDR3 is TGCGCCAGCAGCCCCGGACAGGAAGAGCAGCCCCAGCATTTT. This codes for CASSPGQEEQPQHF.

The genes are TRBV19 and TRBJ2-7; the match to TRBD1 covers 7 bases. V lost 5 bases and J lost 6; bases outside the gene matches: 10. CDR1 is LNHDA and CDR2 is SQIVND in the germline V gene (reference sequence). CDR3 size: 14 residues. CDR3: CASSAQTTGTEQYF. The CDR3 DNA is TGTGCCAGTAGTGCTCAAACGACAGGGACCGAGCAGTACTTC.

The rearrangement joins TRBV5-1 to TRBJ2-7; 10 bases align to TRBD1. Trimming at V came to 0 bases and at J to 7 bases, leaving 10 bases not matched to a gene. In germline, CDR1 is SGHRS, CDR2 YFSETQ. The CDR3 contains 16 residues. CDR3 in DNA: TGCGCCAGCAGCTTGGCCGGGACAGGGGCCCCAGGGGAGCAGTACTTC. This sequence encodes CASSLAGTGAPGEQYF.

The chain links TRBV7-2 to TRBJ1-3; D not certain. Germline V gene data show CDR1 as SGHTA and CDR2 as FQGNSA. This CDR3 region has 17 residues. V was cut by 9 bases and J by 0 bases, with 21 bases left in between. CDR3 DNA: TGTGCCAGAAGCCAAAACCAACAGTCAACCTCTGGAAACACCATATATTTT. Translated: CARSQNQQSTSGNTIYF.